This T cell receptor (beta chain) was sequenced for a study of T cell repertoires in ileal Crohn's disease. Produced via immunoSEQ multiplex PCR; TCRdb's table is partial and in-frame only. The repertoire holds around 4,500 clones, with roughly 71% as singletons. This clone was seen only a few times. V was clipped by 0 bases and J by 5 bases, with 13 bases between them. CDR1 LNHNV and CDR2 YYDKDF come from the germline V gene (reference sequence). The CDR3 is made up of 15 amino acids. The sequencing sample was made of ileal tissue. The sequence was obtained from an adult with Crohn's disease. V is TRBV15 and J is TRBJ1-2; possibly TRBD1 for D (5 bases). The CDR3 DNA reads TGTGCCACCAGCAGAGATTCGGGAGGGACTTATGGCTACACCTTC. As protein: CATSRDSGGTYGYTF.